These T cell receptor beta chains were read from a single sample in a study of blood T cells in healthy people across ages. TCRdb reprocessed the 5' RACE reads via MiXCR and lists one record per CDR3 protein. The top ten clones hold about a quarter of a sample with around 800,000 distinct CDR3 sequences, about 62% of them seen once. What was sequenced was blood. These receptors all come from a man younger than 40 in good health. The CDR3 runs from the conserved cysteine through the conserved F or W. The D gene is left open where the match is weak. Expanded clones are given a class, and other clones once, few, many or no size at all.

V	D	J	size	CDR3	DNA
TRBV29-1	TRBD2	TRBJ2-1	few	CSVVGGTYNEQFF	TGCAGCGTTGTCGGGGGGACTTACAATGAGCAGTTCTTC
TRBV20-1	TRBD1	TRBJ1-6	NA	CSALMFRDRGLPLHF	TGCAGTGCCTTAATGTTCCGGGACAGGGGGCTCCCCCTCCACTTT
TRBV11-2	TRBD1	TRBJ2-7	NA	CASSFRRTGGNEQYF	TGTGCCAGCAGCTTCCGCCGGACAGGGGGTAACGAGCAGTACTTC
TRBV15	NA	TRBJ1-4	once	CATSRDRGVNEKLFF	TGTGCCACCAGCAGAGATCGGGGGGTTAATGAAAAACTGTTTTTT
TRBV7-6	NA	TRBJ2-1	few	CASSPRPGRYNEQFF	TGTGCCAGCAGCCCCCGACCGGGACGGTACAATGAGCAGTTCTTC
TRBV10-2	TRBD2	TRBJ2-4	few	CASSDRGGKNIQYF	TGCGCCAGCAGTGACCGCGGGGGTAAAAACATTCAGTACTTC
TRBV6-5	NA	TRBJ2-3	NA	CASSLLTPTDTQYF	TGTGCCAGCAGTTTATTGACGCCCACAGATACGCAGTATTTT
TRBV4-3	NA	TRBJ2-4	NA	CASSQDQLAKNIQYF	TGCGCCAGCAGCCAAGATCAACTAGCCAAAAACATTCAGTACTTC
TRBV5-6	NA	TRBJ1-6	NA	CASSLAAATSPLHF	TGTGCCAGCAGCTTGGCTGCGGCCACTTCACCCCTCCACTTT
TRBV20-1	NA	TRBJ2-5	few	CSARDRQGWETQYF	TGCAGTGCTAGAGATCGGCAGGGTTGGGAGACCCAGTACTTC
TRBV5-1	TRBD1	TRBJ2-3	NA	CASTDRGQQDTQYF	TGCGCCAGTACTGACAGGGGGCAACAAGATACGCAGTATTTT
TRBV7-2	TRBD2	TRBJ2-7	NA	CASSLSRESERQYF	TGTGCCAGCAGCTTGTCGCGGGAGTCGGAGCGGCAGTACTTC
TRBV4-3	TRBD1	TRBJ2-1	few	CASSGSGQNEQFF	TGCGCCAGCAGCGGATCGGGACAGAATGAGCAGTTCTTC
TRBV9	NA	TRBJ2-1	NA	CASTSGKDFLYNEQFF	TGTGCCAGCACCTCCGGAAAGGACTTTCTTTACAATGAGCAGTTCTTC
TRBV20-1	NA	TRBJ2-1	few	CSARDNLGTSYNEQFF	TGCAGTGCTAGAGACAACTTAGGGACCTCCTACAATGAGCAGTTCTTC
TRBV28	TRBD1	TRBJ2-7	NA	CASSDRAVGEQYF	TGTGCCAGCAGCGACAGGGCGGTGGGCGAGCAGTACTTC
TRBV20-1	TRBD2	TRBJ2-5	once	CSAPLAGRAKETQYF	TGCAGTGCTCCCCTAGCGGGGAGAGCAAAAGAGACCCAGTACTTC
TRBV25-1	NA	TRBJ1-5	few	CASSEAGAVSNQPQHF	TGTGCCAGCAGTGAGGCAGGGGCGGTTAGCAATCAGCCCCAGCATTTT
TRBV2	TRBD1	TRBJ2-7	once	CASSETGGWYEQYF	TGTGCCAGCAGTGAGACAGGGGGCTGGTACGAGCAGTACTTC
TRBV4-2	NA	TRBJ2-1	many	CASSQDTGLHNEQFF	TGTGCCAGCAGCCAAGATACGGGACTGCACAATGAGCAGTTCTTC
TRBV24-1	NA	TRBJ2-1	NA	CATSDFEGVYNEQFF	TGTGCCACCAGTGATTTTGAGGGGGTATACAATGAGCAGTTCTTC
TRBV3-1	TRBD1	TRBJ1-2	NA	CASSQGTGRHGYTF	TGTGCCAGCAGCCAAGGGACAGGGAGGCATGGCTACACCTTC
TRBV7-8	TRBD1	TRBJ1-1	NA	CASSLGPDRGPEAFF	TGTGCCAGCAGCTTAGGGCCCGACAGGGGCCCTGAAGCTTTCTTT
TRBV27	NA	TRBJ2-1	few	CASSREQFF	TGTGCCAGCAGTCGCGAGCAGTTCTTC
TRBV27	NA	TRBJ2-4	NA	CASSFGGVNIQYF	TGTGCCAGCAGTTTTGGAGGGGTTAACATTCAGTACTTC
TRBV9	NA	TRBJ2-5	NA	CASSVSQGGETQYF	TGTGCCAGCAGCGTGAGTCAAGGGGGAGAGACCCAGTACTTC
TRBV7-6	NA	TRBJ2-1	NA	CASSPRLGFEQFF	TGTGCCAGCAGCCCGAGGTTGGGGTTTGAGCAGTTCTTC
TRBV29-1	NA	TRBJ2-7	few	CSVVARDVSYEQYF	TGCAGCGTTGTCGCCCGGGACGTCTCCTACGAGCAGTACTTC
TRBV28	NA	TRBJ2-5	NA	CASHVGAGIETQYF	TGTGCCAGCCATGTGGGAGCGGGTATAGAGACCCAGTACTTC
TRBV28	NA	TRBJ1-1	NA	CASSFGAVHTEAFF	TGTGCCAGCAGTTTCGGGGCGGTTCACACTGAAGCTTTCTTT
TRBV7-2	TRBD2	TRBJ2-1	NA	CASSLGPLPGGPFNEQFF	TGTGCCAGCAGCTTAGGTCCCCTCCCGGGGGGGCCATTCAATGAGCAGTTCTTC
TRBV5-1	NA	TRBJ2-7	few	CASSLAGLVGEQYF	TGCGCCAGCAGCTTGGCAGGATTGGTTGGCGAGCAGTACTTC
TRBV29-1	NA	TRBJ2-3	NA	CSVRRWGGSVTDTQYF	TGCAGCGTCCGAAGATGGGGTGGCAGTGTCACAGATACGCAGTATTTT
TRBV27	NA	TRBJ1-5	once	CASSPPGYNQPQHF	TGTGCCAGCAGTCCTCCCGGGTACAATCAGCCCCAGCATTTT
TRBV11-1	NA	TRBJ2-1	few	CASSYGYNAQFF	TGTGCCAGCAGCTACGGATACAATGCGCAGTTCTTC
TRBV4-2	NA	TRBJ2-7	NA	CASSQEEGRSLNEQYF	TGTGCCAGCAGCCAAGAAGAGGGTCGGAGCTTAAACGAGCAGTACTTC
TRBV29-1	NA	TRBJ2-5	NA	CSVRDGAQEAQYF	TGCAGCGTTCGGGACGGTGCCCAAGAGGCCCAGTACTTC
TRBV5-1	TRBD1	TRBJ1-2	few	CASSSWTGANYGYTF	TGCGCCAGCAGCTCGTGGACAGGGGCTAACTATGGCTACACCTTC
TRBV6-5	NA	TRBJ2-3	NA	CASSYSSFESTDTQYF	TGTGCCAGCAGTTACTCGAGCTTCGAGAGCACAGATACGCAGTATTTT
TRBV6-1	NA	TRBJ2-1	few	CASSVAGFNNEQFF	TGTGCCAGCAGTGTGGCGGGGTTCAACAATGAGCAGTTCTTC
TRBV28	NA	TRBJ1-5	NA	CASSPYSGNQPQHF	TGTGCCAGCAGCCCCTACAGCGGAAATCAGCCCCAGCATTTT
TRBV7-7	NA	TRBJ2-1	few	CASSLGPTNEQFF	TGTGCTAGCAGCTTAGGCCCCACCAATGAGCAGTTCTTC
TRBV7-2	NA	TRBJ2-7	NA	CASSLAGPGVGKQYF	TGTGCCAGCAGCCTAGCAGGACCCGGGGTGGGCAAGCAGTACTTC
TRBV2	NA	TRBJ2-7	NA	CASSEARTGPYEQYF	TGTGCCAGCAGTGAAGCCCGGACTGGTCCCTACGAGCAGTACTTC
TRBV11-1	NA	TRBJ1-1	NA	CASGPRNTEAFF	TGTGCCAGCGGCCCACGGAACACTGAAGCTTTCTTT
TRBV6-5	NA	TRBJ2-1	few	CASSSPRDQYNEQFF	TGTGCCAGCAGTTCCCCTCGGGACCAGTACAATGAGCAGTTCTTC